A selection of T cell receptor beta chains follows, all from one sample in a study of T cells in localized non-small cell lung cancer. TCRdb keeps only in-frame clones here, not all; method: immunoSEQ multiplex PCR. The top ten clones hold about a sixth of a sample with 40,000 to 65,000 clones, approximately 80% of them seen once. This specimen was peripheral blood mononuclear cells, taken before any cancer treatment. All receptors come from a man aged 40-75 years with stage III lung adenocarcinoma. The CDR3 runs from the conserved cysteine through the conserved F or W. The D gene is left open where the match is weak. Clone sizes are given selectively: once, few, many, or a class where the clone is expanded.

j_call d_call clone_size v_call cdr3_nt cdr3_aa
TRBJ1-1 TRBD1 once TRBV7-3 TGTGCCAGCAGCCACCAGGGACAGGTAAAGAACACTGAAGCTTTCTTT CASSHQGQVKNTEAFF
TRBJ1-1 . . TRBV6-6 TGTGCCAGCAGTTACTCCCCTGGGGACACTGAAGCTTTCTTT CASSYSPGDTEAFF
TRBJ1-4 TRBD1 . TRBV7-6 TGTGCCAGCAGCACGGGACAGGGTAATGAAAAACTGTTTTTT CASSTGQGNEKLFF
TRBJ1-2 . . TRBV30 TGTGCCTGGAGTAACGGGTATGGCTACACCTTC CAWSNGYGYTF
TRBJ1-1 . few TRBV14 TGTGCCAGCAGCCTCTTGAACACTGAAGCTTTCTTT CASSLLNTEAFF
TRBJ2-1 TRBD2 . TRBV11-2 TGTGCCAGCAGCCCCTTGGGCGGGAGCTACAATGAGCAGTTCTTC CASSPLGGSYNEQFF
TRBJ2-7 . . TRBV28 TGTGCCAGCAGTTTAAGGTGGAGCTCCTACGAGCAGTACTTC CASSLRWSSYEQYF
TRBJ1-1 . . TRBV18 TGTGCCAGCTCGGAGGGCGACAGCACTGAAGCTTTCTTT CASSEGDSTEAFF
TRBJ2-7 TRBD2 . TRBV29-1 TGCAGCGTCAGGGGACTAGGTGCCTACGAGCAGTACTTC CSVRGLGAYEQYF
TRBJ2-7 TRBD1 . TRBV27 TGTGCCAGCAGATCTCGATTGGGACAGTCAATCTCCTACGAGCAGTACTTC CASRSRLGQSISYEQYF
TRBJ2-2 . . TRBV18 TGTGCCAGCTCCCCTACCTCCGGGGACACCGGGGAGCTGTTTTTT CASSPTSGDTGELFF
TRBJ1-6 . . TRBV4-2 TGTGCCAGCAGCCAAAGGCTAGGGGCGAAGAATTCACCCCTCCACTTT CASSQRLGAKNSPLHF
TRBJ2-1 . . TRBV6-5 TGTGCCAGCAGTCCAAACCAGCGGAGGGAGCAGTTCTTC CASSPNQRREQFF
TRBJ2-5 TRBD1 . TRBV7-9 TGTGCCAGCCAAAACCACAGGGGATTCGAGACCCAGTACTTC CASQNHRGFETQYF
TRBJ1-5 . . TRBV19 TGTGCCAGCCAGACCCCGAGGGGGAGCAATCAGCCCCAGCATTTT CASQTPRGSNQPQHF
TRBJ2-3 . . TRBV7-2 TGTGCCAGCAGCTTAGCACCGGATACAAGCACAGATACGCAGTATTTT CASSLAPDTSTDTQYF
TRBJ2-2 . . TRBV6-7 TGTGCCAGCAAGCACAGGTTCACCGGGGAGCTGTTTTTT CASKHRFTGELFF
TRBJ1-2 . . TRBV2 TGTGCCAGCAGTGAGGAGTCACAAGGCTATGGCTACACCTTC CASSEESQGYGYTF
TRBJ2-1 TRBD2 . TRBV11-3 TGTGCCAGCAGCTTAGATGAGGGACGGGAGGGTGAGCAGTTCTTC CASSLDEGREGEQFF
TRBJ1-1 . few TRBV5-5 TGTGCCAGCAGCTCTTTAAGGGGGAACGAAGCTTTCTTT CASSSLRGNEAFF
TRBJ1-5 TRBD1 . TRBV6-6 TGTGCCAGCAGTCCTGGGACAGCTAGCAATCAGCCCCAGCATTTT CASSPGTASNQPQHF
TRBJ2-2 . once TRBV4-1 TGCGCCAGCAGCTCAGAACCGGGACGGGGAACCGGGGAGCTGTTTTTT CASSSEPGRGTGELFF
TRBJ2-7 . . TRBV19 TGTGCCAGTAGTATCGGACCGGCCTACGAGCAGTACTTC CASSIGPAYEQYF
TRBJ1-2 TRBD1 few TRBV2 TGTGCCACGGGACAGGATGGCTACACCTTC CATGQDGYTF
TRBJ2-3 TRBD2 . TRBV7-3 TGTGCCAGCAGCTTAACCGGTCCGCTAGCGGGAGGCACAGATACGCAGTATTTT CASSLTGPLAGGTDTQYF
TRBJ2-5 . . TRBV6-1 TGTGCCAGCAGTGAAAGGTTGGGGGGAATGGAGACCCAGTACTTC CASSERLGGMETQYF
TRBJ2-3 TRBD2 . TRBV4-1 TGCGCCAGCAGCCAAGACTTAGTCCCGACTAGCGGGACGTCAGATACGCAGTATTTT CASSQDLVPTSGTSDTQYF
TRBJ1-3 TRBD1 . TRBV6-1 TGTGCCAGCACCAGACAGGGGGCAGGAGGAAACACCATATATTTT CASTRQGAGGNTIYF
TRBJ2-3 . . TRBV29-1 TGCAGCGCTACAAGAGGGGATAGCACAGATACGCAGTATTTT CSATRGDSTDTQYF
TRBJ1-6 TRBD1 few TRBV19 TGTGCCACCTCACAAGGGACAGGGTCACCCCTCCACTTT CATSQGTGSPLHF
TRBJ2-7 TRBD1 . TRBV6-5 TGTGCCAGCAGTTACTCACAGGGGGCTGGTTACGAGCAGTACTTC CASSYSQGAGYEQYF
TRBJ2-7 . . TRBV5-5 TGTGCCAGCAGCTTCCGGGACAAATCCTACGAGCAGTACTTC CASSFRDKSYEQYF
TRBJ1-2 . once TRBV10-3 TGTGCCATCATGTTTGTCTATGGCTACACCTTC CAIMFVYGYTF
TRBJ1-2 . once TRBV4-2 TGTGCCAGCAGCCAAGATGATGGGGGAGGTGGCTATGGCTACACCTTC CASSQDDGGGGYGYTF
TRBJ2-5 . . TRBV7-9 TGTGCCAGCAGCGATCAAAAAGGGCCCCTGGCGGAGACCCAGTACTTC CASSDQKGPLAETQYF
TRBJ2-4 . . TRBV5-1 TGCGCCAGCAGCCTGGCCGTCGGCCGGGCAGCCAAAAACATTCAGTACTTC CASSLAVGRAAKNIQYF
TRBJ2-7 . . TRBV11-2 TGTGCCAGCAGCTTATTAACAGGGCCTCTCTACGAGCAGTACTTC CASSLLTGPLYEQYF
TRBJ2-1 TRBD1 . TRBV19 TGTGCCAGTAGCCGGGGACAGGGGAGAGGTGAGCAGTTCTTC CASSRGQGRGEQFF
TRBJ1-3 . . TRBV30 TGTGCCTGGGGTCGGGGGGACTCTGGAAACACCATATATTTT CAWGRGDSGNTIYF
TRBJ2-7 TRBD1 . TRBV27 TGTGCCAGCAGTTTACCGGGGACAGGGGGTAACGAGCAGTACTTC CASSLPGTGGNEQYF
TRBJ2-3 . . TRBV2 TGTGCCAGCAGTGAAGCGGCCAGGGGCCCAGATACGCAGTATTTT CASSEAARGPDTQYF
TRBJ1-1 . . TRBV6-1 TGTGCCAGCAGACTATATGAATTGAACACTGAAGCTTTCTTT CASRLYELNTEAFF
TRBJ2-7 TRBD1 . TRBV16 TGTGCCAGCAGTGATGGACAGGGTCGGAACTACGAGCAGTACTTC CASSDGQGRNYEQYF
TRBJ2-5 TRBD2 . TRBV7-6 TGTGCCAGCAGCCCCAGACTAGCGGGGGCGGGAGAGACCCAGTACTTC CASSPRLAGAGETQYF
TRBJ1-2 TRBD1 . TRBV9 TGTGCCAGCAGCCCACAGGGGGCGCTTGGCTACACCTTC CASSPQGALGYTF
TRBJ2-7 TRBD2 . TRBV7-2 TGTGCCAGCAGCTTAGAACTAGCGAGCGGGGAGCAGTACTTC CASSLELASGEQYF
TRBJ2-3 . . TRBV19 TGTGCCAGTCGGGCCCTTCTCACGACAGATACGCAGTATTTT CASRALLTTDTQYF
TRBJ1-1 . . TRBV19 TGTGCCAGTAGTTTTTCGGCGAGTCACACTGAAGCTTTCTTT CASSFSASHTEAFF
TRBJ2-5 TRBD1 . TRBV10-3 TGTGCCATCAGGGATACAGGGGAGGAGACCCAGTACTTC CAIRDTGEETQYF
TRBJ1-4 TRBD1 few TRBV7-8 TGTGCCAGCAGCTTCCGGGACAGGGTTAATGAAAAACTGTTTTTT CASSFRDRVNEKLFF
TRBJ2-1 . . TRBV6-5 TGTGCCAGCGCCGTTAGGGAGGCCTACAATGAGCAGTTCTTC CASAVREAYNEQFF
TRBJ1-1 . . TRBV7-2 TGTGCCAGCAGCCCTAGCTTGGGTTTTACTGAAGCTTTCTTT CASSPSLGFTEAFF
TRBJ2-2 TRBD2 few TRBV9 TGTGCCAGCAGCGTTTACAGCGGGAGTGCCGGGGAGCTGTTTTTT CASSVYSGSAGELFF
TRBJ2-3 TRBD1 once TRBV5-6 TGTGCCAGCAGCTTCGACAGGGGTTCTTATAGCACAGATACGCAGTATTTT CASSFDRGSYSTDTQYF
TRBJ1-4 . . TRBV29-1 TGCAGCGTTAAGTCCGGCGGTGAAAAACTGTTTTTT CSVKSGGEKLFF
TRBJ2-6 . . TRBV9 TGTGCCAGCAGCGTAGCGGTTGGGGCCAACGTCCTGACTTTC CASSVAVGANVLTF
TRBJ1-2 TRBD1 . TRBV2 TGTGCCAGCATTCCCCAGGGGGCCGTTGGCTACACCTTC CASIPQGAVGYTF
TRBJ2-1 . . TRBV11-2 TGTGCCAGCAGCCCCCTCTCGAAAGGAAATGAGCAGTTCTTC CASSPLSKGNEQFF
TRBJ1-3 . . TRBV7-2 TGTGCCAGCAGCATATCGGACACTCCCTCTGGAAACACCATATATTTT CASSISDTPSGNTIYF
TRBJ2-2 . . TRBV7-9 TGTGCCAGCAACCCGATTGGGCTCACCGGGGAGCTGTTTTTT CASNPIGLTGELFF